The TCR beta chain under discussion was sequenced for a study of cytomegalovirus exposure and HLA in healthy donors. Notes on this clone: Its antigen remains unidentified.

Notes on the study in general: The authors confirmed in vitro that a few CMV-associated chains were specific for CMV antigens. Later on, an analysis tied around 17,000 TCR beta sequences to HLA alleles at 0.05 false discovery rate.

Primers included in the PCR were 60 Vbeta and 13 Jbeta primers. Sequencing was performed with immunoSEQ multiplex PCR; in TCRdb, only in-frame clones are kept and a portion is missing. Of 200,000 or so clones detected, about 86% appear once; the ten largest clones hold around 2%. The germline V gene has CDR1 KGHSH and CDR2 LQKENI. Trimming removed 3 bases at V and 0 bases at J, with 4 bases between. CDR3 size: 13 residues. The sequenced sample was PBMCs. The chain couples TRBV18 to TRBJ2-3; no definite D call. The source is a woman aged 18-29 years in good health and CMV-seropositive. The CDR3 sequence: CASSPASTDTQYF. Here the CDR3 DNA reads TGTGCCAGCTCACCTGCGAGCACAGATACGCAGTATTTT. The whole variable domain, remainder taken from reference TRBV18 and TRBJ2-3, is NAGVMQNPRHLVRRRGQEARLRCSPMKGHSHVYWYRQLPEEGLKFMVYLQKENIIDESGMPKERFSAEFPKEGPSILRIQQVVRGDSAAYFCASSPASTDTQYFGPGTRLTVL.